This T cell receptor beta chain was identified during a study of T cell repertoires in cytomegalovirus infection. Study results and caveats: Using cumulative public TCR beta family frequency, the authors identified those who carried CMV together with the relevant HLA.

Trimming removed 6 bases from V and 2 bases from J, with 16 bases in between. CDR1 is ENHRY, CDR2 SYGVKD, per germline. The CDR3 totals 15 residues. TCRdb fed the reads into MiXCR, producing one record per CDR3 protein. The data contain fewer than 400,000 distinct CDR3 sequences, 18% of them singletons. This clonotype has a handful of counts. The antigen is undetermined. The TCR was taken from a human donor in good health (CMV status not recorded). Some clones in this sample may be carry-over from other donors' samples. The genes are TRBV10-3 and TRBJ2-5; TRBD1 or TRBD2 may be the D gene (6 bases each). The specimen was PBMCs. This CDR3 reads CAIRPSGGRQETQYF. As DNA, the CDR3 is TGTGCCATCAGGCCCTCCGGGGGCCGGCAAGAGACCCAGTACTTC.